Each of the 11 T cell receptor beta chains below was sequenced from the same sample in a study of shared clonotypes between healthy human individuals. Profiling relied on immunoSEQ multiplex PCR, and the TCRdb table lists in-frame clones only, not all of them. The sample shows some 900,000 clones, around three quarters of them seen only once. The sequenced sample consisted of memory CD4+ T cells sorted from blood. Subset defined: CD45RA-negative fraction. These receptors were taken from a young man in good health.

On this clone: A much bigger clone sits one base away, suggesting this may be a read error. This same CDR3 is encoded by further DNA sequences in the sample. The CDR3 bases are TGTGCCAGCAGCTTAGGGGGGTGGAACACTGAAGCTTTCTTT. Protein: CASSLGGWNTEAFF. This chain links TRBV11-2 with TRBJ1-1, with D possibly matching TRBD1 (5 bases). Trimming stripped 1 base from V and 1 base from J, with 7 bases between. This CDR3 is built from 14 residues. Per the germline V gene, CDR1 is SGHAT and CDR2 is FQNNGV.

J is TRBJ1-4 and V is TRBV27; unclear D gene. Looked up from germline, CDR1 is MNHEY and CDR2 is SMNVEV (reference sequence). This CDR3 comprises 16 residues. Trimming took 5 bases from V and 3 from J, leaving 16 bases between them. CDR3 coding DNA: TGTGCCAGCAGTACGAATCTCCACCTTCCTAATGAAAAACTGTTTTTT. Translated: CASSTNLHLPNEKLFF.

In regard to this clone: Other nucleotide sequences in the sample specify the same CDR3. J is TRBJ1-6 and V is TRBV30, with D possibly being TRBD1 (6 bases). The CDR3 is 13 residues long. Trimming removed 0 bases from V and 7 bases from J, with 7 bases in between. Germline V lookup: CDR1 GTSNPN, CDR2 SVGIG (reference sequence). The CDR3 coding sequence is TGTGCCTGGAGTGTACAGGGCAATTCACCCCTCCACTTT. Translated: CAWSVQGNSPLHF.

This clone showed up just a few times. This CDR3 is also generated by other DNA sequences in the sample. The chain combines TRBV30 with TRBJ1-5; D is unresolved. Germline V gene data show CDR1 as GTSNPN and CDR2 as SVGIG (reference sequence). This CDR3 is built from 13 residues. Trimming took 1 base from V and 0 from J, leaving 4 bases between them. Written as DNA, the CDR3 is TGTGCCTGGAGTGGAGGTAGCAATCAGCCCCAGCATTTT. Translated: CAWSGGSNQPQHF.

The table lists this clone with a count of one. This chain uses TRBV21-1 with TRBJ1-5; TRBD1, as called in the table, went unchecked against the DNA. TRBV21-1 has pseudogene status. The CDR3 runs 19 residues. The CDR3 region is CASSKWDRDRTSGNQPQHF. CDR3 nucleotide sequence: TGTGCCAGCAGCAAGTGGGACCGGGACAGGACCAGTGGCAATCAGCCCCAGCATTTT.

The V and J genes are TRBV2 and TRBJ1-2; possibly TRBD1 for D (6 bases). Trimming left V 6 bases short and J 3 bases short, with 11 bases between. CDR3 length equals 13 residues. Germline CDR1 reads SNHLY; CDR2 reads FYNNEI. The CDR3 protein is CASRQGRDYGYTF. DNA of the CDR3: TGTGCCAGCAGACAGGGTAGGGACTATGGCTACACCTTC.

V usage is TRBV7-9 and J usage is TRBJ2-3, with 8 bases identical to TRBD1. Trimming at V came to 4 bases and at J to 4 bases, leaving 4 bases not matched to a gene. Germline CDR1 reads SEHNR; CDR2 reads FQNEAQ (reference sequence). The length of the CDR3 is 14 residues. CDR3 loop: CASSSRTGSDTQYF. The CDR3 region has the DNA TGTGCCAGCAGCTCCAGGACAGGGTCAGATACGCAGTATTTT.

This clone was counted at least ten times. The chain's CDR3 is CASSQGRLVATNEKLFF. CDR3 in DNA: TGCGCCAGCAGCCAAGGGAGGTTGGTTGCAACTAATGAAAAACTGTTTTTT. The V gene is TRBV4-1, the J gene TRBJ1-4; D remains unclear. The V gene lost 1 base and the J gene lost 0 bases, with 12 bases spanning the gap. The germline gives CDR1 MGHRA, CDR2 YSYEKL. This CDR3 contains 17 residues.

The V and J genes are TRBV7-9 and TRBJ2-2; D gene unclear. The germline V gene encodes CDR1 SEHNR and CDR2 FQNEAQ (reference sequence). The CDR3 is 17 amino acids. The V gene lost 5 bases and the J gene lost 2 bases, with 18 bases spanning the gap. The CDR3 sequence: CASSRQSGFSNTGELFF. The CDR3, as DNA: TGTGCCAGCAGCCGTCAGTCGGGCTTTTCCAACACCGGGGAGCTGTTTTTT.

This clone was counted between two and nine times. The V gene is TRBV9, the J gene TRBJ2-1; TRBD1 agrees at 9 bases. CDR1 SGDLS and CDR2 YYNGEE come from the germline V gene. J gave up 4 bases and V 3 bases, and 8 bases lay outside the gene matches. The CDR3 contains 16 residues. CDR3 protein: CASSGRPGQGYNEQFF. The CDR3 nucleotides read TGTGCCAGCAGCGGAAGACCGGGACAGGGATACAATGAGCAGTTCTTC.

The gene calls are TRBV5-4 and TRBJ2-7, with 10 bases lining up with TRBD1. The J segment lost 6 bases and the V segment lost 4 bases, leaving 7 bases of the junction unmatched. The CDR3 consists of 14 residues. CDR1 and CDR2 from the germline V gene are SGHNT and YYREEE (reference sequence). CDR3 protein: CASSRDRGRSEQYF. For the CDR3, the DNA is TGTGCCAGCAGCCGGGACAGGGGACGAAGCGAGCAGTACTTC.